Following are 17 T cell receptor beta chains from one sample sequenced in a study of T cell responses to AZD1222 COVID-19 vaccine. Assay used: immunoSEQ multiplex PCR; TCRdb lists only in-frame clones, some missing. The sample has approximately 180,000 clones; less than 95% are singletons. The input for sequencing was peripheral blood, taken on day 0 of AZD1222 vaccination. All receptors derive from an adult in good health.

The chain uses TRBV11-2 and TRBJ1-4, with TRBD1 matching over 9 bases. This CDR3 spans 16 amino acids. Germline-derived CDR1 and CDR2 are SGHAT and FQNNGV. Losses at the gene ends were 5 bases for V and 0 bases for J; bases not matched to a gene: 4. The DNA of the CDR3 is TGTGCCAGCAGCACCGGGACAGGGCCAACTAATGAAAAACTGTTTTTT. Translated: CASSTGTGPTNEKLFF.

This chain uses TRBV6-5 with TRBJ2-7; 12 nucleotides line up with TRBD2. Per the germline V gene, CDR1 is MNHEY and CDR2 is SVGAGI. Trimming at V came to 6 bases and at J to 4 bases, leaving 4 bases not matched to a gene. The CDR3 loop spans 14 amino acids. This CDR3 reads CASRLAGGWYEQYF. In DNA, the CDR3 is TGTGCCAGCAGGCTAGCGGGGGGGTGGTACGAGCAGTACTTC.

The gene calls are TRBV5-4 and TRBJ2-2; no clear D. Deletions cut 4 bases from V and 1 base from J, with 11 bases between. Germline CDR1 reads SGHNT; CDR2 reads YYREEE (reference sequence). This CDR3 has 15 residues. Written as DNA, the CDR3 is TGTGCCAGCAGCCCAACTACACAGAACACCGGGGAGCTGTTTTTT. This codes for CASSPTTQNTGELFF. Combining the CDR3 with reference TRBV5-4 and TRBJ2-2 gives the whole variable domain ETGVTQSPTHLIKTRGQQVTLRCSSQSGHNTVSWYQQALGQGPQFIFQYYREEENGRGNFPPRFSGLQFPNYSSELNVNALELDDSALYLCASSPTTQNTGELFFGEGSRLTVL.

The chain couples TRBV4-1 to TRBJ2-7, with D uncertain. Germline CDR1 MGHRA, CDR2 YSYEKL. With 0 bases removed from V and 2 bases from J, the gap between germline ends came to 8 bases. The CDR3 consists of 14 residues. DNA for the CDR3: TGCGCCAGCAGCCAAGAATCGGCCGCCTACGAGCAGTACTTC. Protein sequence: CASSQESAAYEQYF.

This sequence joins TRBV5-4 and TRBJ1-3, with D hard to call. Germline CDR1 and CDR2: SGHNT and YYREEE (reference sequence). The CDR3 covers 14 residues. V lost 6 bases, J lost 0 bases, and 10 bases lay in between. The CDR3 nucleotides read TGTGCCAGCACCACCTCAAGCTCTGGAAACACCATATATTTT. This encodes CASTTSSSGNTIYF.

The rearrangement uses TRBV2 and TRBJ2-5; 7 bases map to TRBD2. The CDR3 is 15 residues long. J gave up 5 bases and V 3 bases, and 9 bases lay outside the gene matches. Germline CDR1 and CDR2: SNHLY and FYNNEI. CDR3 in DNA: TGTGCCAGCAGTGAGGCCCGGGGGGTAGGTGAGACCCAGTACTTC. Its translation: CASSEARGVGETQYF.

The chain joins TRBV5-1 to TRBJ2-7, with 8 nucleotides matching TRBD2. Per germline, CDR1 SGHRS and CDR2 YFSETQ. Losses at the gene ends were 2 bases for V and 0 bases for J; bases not matched to a gene: 4. CDR3 length equals 15 residues. DNA of the CDR3: TGCGCCAGCAGCTTAGCGGGGGTCGGCTCCTACGAGCAGTACTTC. Its translation is CASSLAGVGSYEQYF.

The gene calls are TRBV7-9 and TRBJ1-1; D not certain. The CDR3 consists of 14 residues. Germline lookup yields CDR1 SEHNR and CDR2 FQNEAQ (reference sequence). The V end lost 1 base, the J end lost 6 bases, and 12 bases lay between the germline ends. CDR3: CASSLGAQSPEAFF. The CDR3 DNA follows: TGTGCCAGCAGCTTAGGGGCCCAGTCCCCTGAAGCTTTCTTT.

This sequence joins TRBV3-1 (or the pseudogene TRBV3-2) and TRBJ2-7; tentative D call: TRBD2 (6 bases). V was clipped by 11 bases and J by 7 bases, with 12 bases between them. Germline V gene lookup returns CDR1 LGHDT and CDR2 YNNKEL (reference sequence). The CDR3 has 10 amino acids. The DNA of the CDR3 is TGTGCCTGCGGGGCCCGGGAGCAGTACTTC. As protein: CACGAREQYF.

This clone was seen once. The V call is TRBV29-1, the J call TRBJ2-7, with TRBD2 matching 8 bases. Germline assignment: CDR1 SQVTM and CDR2 ANQGSEA. The CDR3 consists of 12 residues. V gave up 8 bases and J gave up 7 bases; unmatched junction bases: 10. The CDR3 sequence: CSTSRGGPEQYF. The CDR3 nucleotides read TGCAGCACCTCACGGGGGGGTCCGGAGCAGTACTTC.

The CDR3 reads CASSFSSGGAVEQFF. The CDR3 DNA reads as TGTGCCAGCAGTTTCTCTAGCGGGGGGGCCGTTGAGCAGTTCTTC. The chain combines TRBV6-6 with TRBJ2-1; 12 bases are a match to TRBD2. Germline assignment: CDR1 MNHNY and CDR2 SVGAGI (reference sequence). Trimming cost V 4 bases and J 9 bases; bases outside gene matches: 7. This CDR3 has 15 residues.

The chain links TRBV5-1 to TRBJ2-7, with 11 positions matching TRBD1. Germline values: CDR1 SGHRS, CDR2 YFSETQ. CDR3 length: 16 amino acids. Trimming cost V 0 bases and J 5 bases; bases outside gene matches: 7. The CDR3 DNA follows: TGCGCCAGCAGCTTGGGGCCCGGACAGGGGGCCCACGAGCAGTACTTC. It translates to CASSLGPGQGAHEQYF.

The rearrangement links TRBV11-2 to TRBJ2-1, with D maybe TRBD2 (6 bases). This CDR3 comprises 14 residues. The V end lost 2 bases, the J end lost 4 bases, and 9 bases lay between the germline ends. Germline V gene lookup returns CDR1 SGHAT and CDR2 FQNNGV. The CDR3 bases are TGTGCCAGCAGCTTAAAGCGGGTTTACAATGAGCAGTTCTTC. Residues: CASSLKRVYNEQFF.

V gene TRBV5-1 combines with J gene TRBJ2-5, with D hard to call. Germline lookup yields CDR1 SGHRS and CDR2 YFSETQ. The V and J ends lost 4 bases and 5 bases respectively, with 15 bases between them. This CDR3 comprises 14 residues. CDR3 coding DNA: TGCGCCAGCAGCCGGCCGATGGGGTCGGAGACCCAGTACTTC. Residues: CASSRPMGSETQYF. Looking up the rest from reference TRBV5-1 and TRBJ2-5 gives the full variable domain: KAGVTQTPRYLIKTRGQQVTLSCSPISGHRSVSWYQQTPGQGLQFLFEYFSETQRNKGNFPGRFSGRQFSNSRSEMNVSTLELGDSALYLCASSRPMGSETQYFGPGTRLLVL.

The CDR3 bases are TGTGCCAGCAGCTTAGAGGGACAGGGGGCCCCCTGGGGCACAGATACGCAGTATTTT. This gives the protein CASSLEGQGAPWGTDTQYF. The rearrangement uses TRBV7-2 and TRBJ2-3, with TRBD1 matching over 12 bases. CDR3 length: 19 residues. With V trimmed by 1 base and J by 1 base, 9 bases remained unmatched. Germline assignment: CDR1 SGHTA and CDR2 FQGNSA.

This clone was observed a single time. The CDR3 coding sequence is TGTGCCAGCAGCCCGGGGTCGAGCTCCTACAATGAGCAGTTCTTC. It codes for CASSPGSSSYNEQFF. The chain carries TRBV3-1 (or the pseudogene TRBV3-2) and TRBJ2-1, with D maybe TRBD2 (5 bases). Germline CDR1 LGHDT, CDR2 YNNKEL (reference sequence). The CDR3 is 15 residues long. V was clipped by 4 bases and J by 0 bases, with 10 bases between them.

This rearrangement joins TRBV11-2 to TRBJ1-3, with D unclear. The V end lost 0 bases, the J end lost 2 bases, and 14 bases lay between the germline ends. CDR3 length equals 17 residues. The germline gives CDR1 SGHAT, CDR2 FQNNGV. CDR3 DNA: TGTGCCAGCAGCTTAGACTCAGCCGACATTACTGGAAACACCATATATTTT. Residues: CASSLDSADITGNTIYF.